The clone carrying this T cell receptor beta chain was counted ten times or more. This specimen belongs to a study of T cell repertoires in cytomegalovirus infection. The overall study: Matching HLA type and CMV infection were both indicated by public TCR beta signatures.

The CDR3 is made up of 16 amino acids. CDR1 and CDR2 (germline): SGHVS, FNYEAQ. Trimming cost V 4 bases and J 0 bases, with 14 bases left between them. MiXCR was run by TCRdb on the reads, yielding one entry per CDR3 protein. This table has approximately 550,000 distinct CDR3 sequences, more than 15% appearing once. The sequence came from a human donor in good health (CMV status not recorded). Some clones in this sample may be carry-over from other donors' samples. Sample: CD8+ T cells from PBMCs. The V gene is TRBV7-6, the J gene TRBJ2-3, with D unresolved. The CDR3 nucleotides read TGTGCCAGCAGCTCCTTTCGCGACGGAAGCACAGATACGCAGTATTTT. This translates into CASSSFRDGSTDTQYF.